These 18 T cell receptor beta chains were all obtained from the same sample, sequenced in a study of blood T cells in healthy people across ages. Primers used in a second PCR of about 6 to 11 cycles were a sample-barcoded 5' primer and a J-beta primer mix. TCRdb processed the 5' RACE reads anew with MiXCR; each CDR3 protein has one entry. The sample shows 450,000 to 600,000 distinct CDR3 sequences, 25% to 35% of them seen only once. These same data were also listed under a study on T cells of mothers and their children.

Sequencing was carried out using blood. Receptors were obtained from a boy between 2 and 10 years old in good health.

V gene TRBV27 combines with J gene TRBJ2-7; D may be TRBD1 or TRBD2 (7 bases each). This CDR3 comprises 15 residues. The V gene lost 5 bases and the J gene lost 4 bases, with 18 bases spanning the gap. Germline CDR1 is MNHEY and CDR2 is SMNVEV (reference sequence). DNA of the CDR3: TGTGCCAGCAGTACAGGGCAGGGGGGGCCATACGAGCAGTACTTC. It translates to CASSTGQGGPYEQYF.

The chain recombines TRBV10-3 with TRBJ1-2, with a possible D match to TRBD1 (5 bases). V dropped 6 bases and J dropped 2 bases, with 28 bases sitting between them. The CDR3 is made up of 19 amino acids. Germline V gives CDR1 ENHRY, CDR2 SYGVKD. This CDR3 is CAIRWGYAFESGSNYGYTF. The DNA of the CDR3 is TGTGCCATCAGGTGGGGGTATGCATTCGAGTCCGGCTCAAACTATGGCTACACCTTC.

This clonotype was counted only a few times. The gene calls are TRBV5-1 and TRBJ2-5; either TRBD1 or TRBD2 may supply D (5 bases each). V lost 8 bases and J 5 bases, leaving 19 bases between the germline ends. The CDR3 is 14 amino acids. Germline-derived CDR1 and CDR2 are SGHRS and YFSETQ. This CDR3 reads CASGAPLSGETQYF. In DNA, the CDR3 is TGCGCCAGTGGGGCGCCGCTTTCGGGGGAGACCCAGTACTTC.

This clonotype was observed a single time. V and J are TRBV29-1 and TRBJ2-1; 13 bases agree with TRBD2. The ends lost 3 bases at V and 7 bases at J; junction bases unmatched: 6. Germline-derived CDR1 and CDR2 are SQVTM and ANQGSEA. The CDR3 is made up of 15 amino acids. The CDR3 sequence: CSVDILAGGINEQFF. Written as DNA, the CDR3 is TGCAGCGTTGATATACTAGCGGGAGGGATAAATGAGCAGTTCTTC.

Of note for this clonotype: The junction differs from germline at one of its ends, possibly a read error. The V gene is TRBV15, the J gene TRBJ2-2; TRBD2 matches at 7 bases. CDR3 length: 15 amino acids. CDR1 and CDR2 (germline): LNHNV, YYDKDF (reference sequence). The CDR3 DNA sequence: TGTGCCACCAGCTTCGGAGCGGGGAACACCCGGGAGCTGTTTTTT. It yields the protein CATSFGAGNTRELFF.

CDR3: CASSTGPGRETQYF. DNA for the CDR3: TGTGCCAGTAGTACTGGCCCAGGGAGAGAGACCCAGTACTTC. The chain links TRBV19 to TRBJ2-7; D may be TRBD1 or TRBD2 (5 bases each). The J call may be incorrect, as the DNA end agrees better with TRBJ2-5. Germline CDR1 is LNHDA and CDR2 is SQIVND (reference sequence). The CDR3 extends over 14 amino acids.

The gene calls are TRBV7-9 and TRBJ2-7; unclear D gene. From germline, CDR1 is SEHNR and CDR2 FQNEAQ (reference sequence). V lost 1 base to trimming and J lost 2 bases, with 6 bases between them. The CDR3 length is 13 residues. The CDR3: CASSLGHTYEQYF. The CDR3 DNA reads TGTGCCAGCAGCTTAGGACACACCTACGAGCAGTACTTC.

The chain has TRBV10-3 and TRBJ2-1; the match to TRBD1 covers 8 bases. V gave up 0 bases and J gave up 4 bases; unmatched junction bases: 8. This CDR3 spans 17 amino acids. CDR1 and CDR2 (germline): ENHRY, SYGVKD. The CDR3 nucleotides are TGTGCCATCAGTGAGTCGCGGCACAGGGGGAGATACAATGAGCAGTTCTTC. This encodes CAISESRHRGRYNEQFF.

This chain joins TRBV29-1 and TRBJ1-1, with a weak D call TRBD1 (5 bases). Trimming shortened V by 7 bases and J by 0 bases, and 12 bases separated the two germline ends. Germline values: CDR1 SQVTM, CDR2 ANQGSEA. The CDR3 runs 13 residues. The CDR3 DNA reads TGCAGCGAGACCCCGACAGTGAACACTGAAGCTTTCTTT. Protein: CSETPTVNTEAFF.

The CDR3 DNA follows: TGTGCCAGCAGCCCCAACAGGGGCTCTGGAAACACCATATATTTT. This sequence encodes CASSPNRGSGNTIYF. The chain has TRBV27 and TRBJ1-3; TRBD1 matches at 7 bases. Per the germline V gene, CDR1 is MNHEY and CDR2 is SMNVEV (reference sequence). With V trimmed by 6 bases and J by 0 bases, 5 bases remained unmatched. The CDR3 runs 15 residues.

Only a few counts were recorded for this clonotype. The rearrangement uses TRBV15 and TRBJ2-7; D assignment may be TRBD1 or TRBD2 (6 bases each). CDR1 is LNHNV, CDR2 YYDKDF, per germline (reference sequence). The CDR3 consists of 14 residues. The ends were cut back, 5 bases at V and 2 bases at J, with 13 bases in the middle. This CDR3 reads CATSGGTPAYEQYF. CDR3 sequence (DNA): TGTGCCACCAGCGGCGGGACACCCGCCTACGAGCAGTACTTC.

In the case of this clonotype: The likely explanation is a read error, given a far larger clone one base away. This chain connects TRBV5-1 to TRBJ2-5; the D gene is possibly TRBD2 (6 bases). Per the germline V gene, CDR1 is SGHRS and CDR2 is YFSETQ. This CDR3 region has 12 residues. V was shortened by 0 bases and J by 7 bases, with 7 bases between the two germline ends. This CDR3 reads CASSLAGGTQYF. CDR3 DNA sequence: TGCGCCAGCAGCTTGGCCGGGGGGACCCAGTACTTC. The full variable domain, in which reference TRBV5-1 and TRBJ2-5 provide the parts outside the CDR3, is KAGVTQTPRYLIKTRGQQVTLSCSPISGHRSVSWYQQTPGQGLQFLFEYFSETQRNKGNFPGRFSGRQFSNSRSEMNVSTLELGDSALYLCASSLAGGTQYFGPGTRLLVL.

This clonotype appeared a few times. The chain joins TRBV2 to TRBJ2-5; 13 bases are shared with TRBD2. The closer fit of TRBJ2-1 to the DNA end suggests the J call may be wrong. Germline V lookup: CDR1 SNHLY, CDR2 FYNNEI. The CDR3 totals 18 residues. CDR3 protein: CASRLWTSGRGGSNEQFF. DNA of the CDR3: TGTGCCAGCCGCCTGTGGACTAGCGGGAGAGGGGGGAGTAATGAGCAGTTCTTC.

This clonotype was picked up a small number of times. The chain joins TRBV12-3 or TRBV12-4 to TRBJ2-6; possibly TRBD1 for D (6 bases). The ends were cut back, 6 bases at V and 2 bases at J, with 8 bases in the middle. There are 14 residues in the CDR3. The CDR3 region is CASRPGAGANVLTF. The CDR3, as DNA: TGTGCCAGCAGACCAGGGGCTGGGGCCAACGTCCTGACTTTC.

The sample holds many counts of this clonotype. The V gene is TRBV15, the J gene TRBJ2-5, with D uncertain. This CDR3 has 14 residues. Trimming removed 0 bases from V and 5 bases from J, with 10 bases in between. Germline V gives CDR1 LNHNV, CDR2 YYDKDF (reference sequence). The CDR3 bases are TGTGCCACCAGCAGAGACCAACTCCTTGAGACCCAGTACTTC. Translated: CATSRDQLLETQYF.

This clonotype was seen more than once but under ten times. This chain joins TRBV10-1 and TRBJ1-1, with 7 nucleotides matching TRBD1. The CDR3 consists of 13 residues. The germline V gene has CDR1 WNHNN and CDR2 SYGVQD (reference sequence). V dropped 6 bases and J dropped 1; count of bases not matched to a gene: 2. The CDR3 nucleotides are TGCGCCAGCAGGGACAGGAGGAACACTGAAGCTTTCTTT. It is translated as CASRDRRNTEAFF.

The chain joins TRBV4-3 to TRBJ2-7; TRBD1 matches at 12 bases. Germline loops: CDR1 LGHNA, CDR2 YSLEER. The CDR3 sequence is 14 residues long. J gave up 5 bases and V 3 bases, and 2 bases lay outside the gene matches. The CDR3 loop is CASSQGQGANEQYF. The CDR3 DNA follows: TGCGCCAGCAGCCAGGGACAGGGGGCTAACGAGCAGTACTTC.

J is TRBJ2-1 and V is TRBV7-9; D is possibly TRBD1 (5 bases). Germline V gene sequence: CDR1 SEHNR, CDR2 FQNEAQ (reference sequence). This CDR3 spans 15 amino acids. V lost 0 bases and J 6 bases, leaving 12 bases between the germline ends. The CDR3 sequence: CASSLAPHRFNEQFF. CDR3 sequence (DNA): TGTGCCAGCAGCTTAGCGCCGCACAGGTTCAATGAGCAGTTCTTC.